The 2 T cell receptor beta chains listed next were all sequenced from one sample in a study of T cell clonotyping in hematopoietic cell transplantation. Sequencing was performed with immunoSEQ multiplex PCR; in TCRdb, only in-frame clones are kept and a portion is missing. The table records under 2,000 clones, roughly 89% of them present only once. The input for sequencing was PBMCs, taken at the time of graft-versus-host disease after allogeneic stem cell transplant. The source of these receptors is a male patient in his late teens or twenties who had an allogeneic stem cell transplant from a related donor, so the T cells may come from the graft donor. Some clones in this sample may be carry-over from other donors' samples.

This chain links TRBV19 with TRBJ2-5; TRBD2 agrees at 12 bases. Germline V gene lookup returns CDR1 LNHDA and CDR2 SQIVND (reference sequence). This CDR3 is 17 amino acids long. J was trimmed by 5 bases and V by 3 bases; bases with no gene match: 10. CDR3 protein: CASSIRTSGNVQETQYF. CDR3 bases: TGTGCCAGTAGTATCCGGACTAGCGGGAATGTCCAGGAGACCCAGTACTTC.

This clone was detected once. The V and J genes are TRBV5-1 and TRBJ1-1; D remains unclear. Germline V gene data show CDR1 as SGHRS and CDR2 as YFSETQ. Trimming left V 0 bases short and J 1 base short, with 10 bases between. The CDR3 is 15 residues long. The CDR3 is CASSLVVSTNTEAFF. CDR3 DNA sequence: TGCGCCAGCAGCTTGGTTGTATCCACGAACACTGAAGCTTTCTTT.